This T cell receptor (beta chain) was recovered during a study of shared clonotypes between healthy human individuals. The CDR3 sequence is 14 residues long. Germline V gene data show CDR1 as SGHNT and CDR2 as YYREEE (reference sequence). The V and J ends lost 0 bases and 7 bases respectively, with 14 bases between them. Positive CCR7 selection of CD45RO-negative cells yielded the naive CD8 cells, and terminally differentiated effector memory CD45RA+ cells were excluded. Sequencing was performed with immunoSEQ multiplex PCR; in TCRdb, only in-frame clones are kept and a portion is missing. The sample lists 1.5 million to 2.5 million clones, about 95% seen once, with more than 0.95% in the top ten.

The J gene is TRBJ2-7, the V gene TRBV5-4, with D possibly being TRBD1 (5 bases). The sample consisted of naive CD8+ T cells sorted from blood. This TCR was sampled from a man between 18 and 35 years old in good health. The CDR3 DNA reads TGTGCCAGCAGCTTGGATGGGGCCGAATTAGAGCAGTACTTC. This encodes CASSLDGAELEQYF.